This TCR beta chain was sequenced during a study of T cells in Graves' hyperthyroidism and ophthalmopathy. The CDR3 regions of TCR beta were amplified from RNA transcripts. When the TCR CDR3 underwent first-round RT-PCR, the HTBI primer set was used. TCRdb passed the multiplex PCR reads through MiXCR, listing each CDR3 protein once. The sample has 750,000 to 950,000 distinct CDR3 sequences; 38% are singletons. Germline V gives CDR1 SGHRS, CDR2 YFSETQ. The CDR3 loop spans 14 amino acids. Trimming removed 0 bases from V and 8 bases from J; junction bases left unmatched: 5. The J gene is TRBJ1-3, the V gene TRBV5-1; 7 bases map to TRBD1. Source material: blood. This TCR derives from a man between 18 and 29 years old with Graves' hyperthyroidism. CDR3 residues: CASSLGPDRDTIYF. DNA of the CDR3: TGCGCCAGCAGCTTGGGCCCAGACAGGGACACCATATATTTT.